This TCR beta chain was captured in a study of CD8+CD57+ T cells in acquired aplastic anemia. Genomic DNA, serving as template, underwent TCR beta VDJ and CDR3 profiling. TCRdb itself ran the reads through MiXCR, one entry per CDR3 protein. The sample shows approximately 170,000 distinct CDR3 sequences, 63% of them seen only once. The V end was cut by 1 base, the J end by 10 bases, with 16 bases between. CDR3 length equals 14 residues. Germline V lookup: CDR1 SGHTA, CDR2 FQGNSA. Sequencing input: sorted CD4+, CD8+, or CD8+CD57+ T cells (not recorded which) from PBMCs. The chain has TRBV7-2 and TRBJ1-1; D not certain. The clonotype was recovered from a human donor in good health. The CDR3 region is CASSLEGSLVRAFF. The CDR3 coding sequence is TGTGCCAGCAGCTTAGAGGGCAGCCTCGTGAGAGCTTTCTTT.